The rows below give T cell receptor beta chains drawn from one sample of a study of blood T cell repertoires in COVID-19. Profiled with immunoSEQ multiplex PCR; TCRdb holds only in-frame clones, not every one. The data hold approximately 440,000 clones, with roughly 87% observed a single time. The sequencing input was PBMCs or T cells enriched from blood (not recorded which). The receptors here all came from a woman in her late teens or twenties who had recovered from COVID-19. Each CDR3 is given with its conserved first and last residue. A D gene is named only where the DNA matches it firmly. Clone sizes are given selectively: once, few, many, or a class where the clone is expanded.

v_call	clone_size	j_call	d_call	cdr3_nt	cdr3_aa
TRBV10-3	NA	TRBJ2-7	TRBD1	TGTGCCATCAGCCAGGGGGCGAGCTACGAGCAGTACTTC	CAISQGASYEQYF
TRBV7-9	NA	TRBJ1-1	NA	TGTGCCAGCAGGCCGGGACTCCTGGGCGTTGAAGCTTTCTTT	CASRPGLLGVEAFF
TRBV30	NA	TRBJ2-3	NA	TGTGCCGGGGGGCGTGGAGATACGCAGTATTTT	CAGGRGDTQYF
TRBV3-1/TRBV3-2	NA	TRBJ1-2	NA	TGTGCCAGCAGCCCTTATACCGCGAACTATGGCTACACCTTC	CASSPYTANYGYTF
TRBV19	NA	TRBJ1-2	NA	TGTGCCAGTAGGTCGGACAGAAACTATGGCTACACCTTC	CASRSDRNYGYTF
TRBV6-5	NA	TRBJ1-6	NA	TGTGCCAGCAGGCGGGGGATCTATTCACCCCTCCACTTT	CASRRGIYSPLHF
TRBV24-1	once	TRBJ1-4	NA	TGTGCCACCAGTGATAGCAGGGGCACTAATGAAAAACTGTTTTTT	CATSDSRGTNEKLFF
TRBV12-3/TRBV12-4	NA	TRBJ1-2	TRBD1	TGTGCCAGCAGCCTAGGACAGGGAAGCTACACCTTC	CASSLGQGSYTF
TRBV7-7	once	TRBJ2-1	TRBD2	TGTGCCAGCAGCGTGCTAGCGGGGCTCAATGAGCAGTTCTTC	CASSVLAGLNEQFF
TRBV5-1	NA	TRBJ1-4	NA	TGCGCCAGCAGCTTAATGGGGGCGCTGGGTGAAAAACTGTTTTTT	CASSLMGALGEKLFF
TRBV29-1	NA	TRBJ1-1	TRBD1	TGCAGCGGATACTATAACAGGGGCGGGAACACTGAAGCTTTCTTT	CSGYYNRGGNTEAFF
TRBV3-1/TRBV3-2	once	TRBJ2-1	NA	TGTGCCAGCAGCCAAGATAGCAGGGAGGCAGGCAGGAAGGAGCAGTTCTTC	CASSQDSREAGRKEQFF
TRBV11-2	NA	TRBJ2-2	NA	TGTGCCAGCAGCAGCCCTAGGGGCGTCGGGGAGCTGTTTTTT	CASSSPRGVGELFF
TRBV19	NA	TRBJ2-2	NA	TGTGCCAGTAGTGCCACTCAGGGTTTGGTCCCACCTTACACCGGGGAGCTGTTTTTT	CASSATQGLVPPYTGELFF
TRBV15	NA	TRBJ1-1	NA	TGTGCCACCAGCAGCGGACTTTACACTGAAGCTTTCTTT	CATSSGLYTEAFF
TRBV5-1	once	TRBJ1-2	TRBD1	TGCGCCAGCAGCCTTGGGACAGTTGATGGCTACACCTTC	CASSLGTVDGYTF
TRBV5-1	NA	TRBJ1-2	TRBD1	TGCGCCAGCAGCTTAGGCCAGGGGGATAACTATGGCTACACCTTC	CASSLGQGDNYGYTF
TRBV5-4	NA	TRBJ1-2	NA	TGTGCCAGCAGCTTGGCAGGGAACTATGGCTACACCTTC	CASSLAGNYGYTF
TRBV2	NA	TRBJ1-1	NA	TGTGCCAGCAGTGAAGGCTTTATATCGGGGGGCCACACTGAAGCTTTCTTT	CASSEGFISGGHTEAFF
TRBV7-9	NA	TRBJ1-5	TRBD1	TGTGCCAGCAGCTTAGGGCGGACAGGTTACAATCAGCCCCAGCATTTT	CASSLGRTGYNQPQHF
TRBV5-5	NA	TRBJ1-2	NA	TGTGCCAGCAGCTTGGGCAGGGACTATGGCTACACCTTC	CASSLGRDYGYTF
TRBV29-1	NA	TRBJ2-3	NA	TGCAGCGTTGAAAGTGGGGGCGGAGAGGACACAGATACGCAGTATTTT	CSVESGGGEDTDTQYF
TRBV6-5	NA	TRBJ1-2	NA	TGTGCCAGCAGTTCCCTTTATGGCTACACCTTC	CASSSLYGYTF
TRBV19	NA	TRBJ2-7	TRBD1	TGTGCCAGTAGCCGTCAGGACAGGGTGCCCTCCTACGAGCAGTACTTC	CASSRQDRVPSYEQYF
TRBV11-2	few	TRBJ2-5	TRBD1	TGTGCCAGCAGCTCCTTGACAGGGCTAGGGGAGACCCAGTACTTC	CASSSLTGLGETQYF
TRBV10-2	NA	TRBJ1-2	NA	TGCGCCAGCAGTCGAGGTCTCTTCAACTATGGCTACACCTTC	CASSRGLFNYGYTF
TRBV5-6	NA	TRBJ2-5	TRBD2	TGTGCCAGCAGCTTAGGCGGACTAGCGGGGGGGCCTGGGACCCAGTACTTC	CASSLGGLAGGPGTQYF
TRBV6-5	once	TRBJ2-2	TRBD1	TGTGCCAGCGGAGAGGGGGCATGGACCGGGGAGCTGTTTTTT	CASGEGAWTGELFF
TRBV28	NA	TRBJ2-7	TRBD1	TGTGCCAGCCTCGGACAGGCCCTCTACGAGCAGTACTTC	CASLGQALYEQYF
TRBV5-1	NA	TRBJ2-7	TRBD1	TGCGCCAGCAGCTTGTACGAGACAGGGAGTCACGAGCAGTACTTC	CASSLYETGSHEQYF
TRBV11-2	NA	TRBJ2-2	NA	TGTGCCAGCAGCTTAGTATGGCCAGACTACACCGGGGAGCTGTTTTTT	CASSLVWPDYTGELFF
TRBV5-1	NA	TRBJ2-5	NA	TGCGCCAGCAGCTCGACAGTTTACCAAGAGACCCAGTACTTC	CASSSTVYQETQYF
TRBV7-9	NA	TRBJ2-6	NA	TGTGCCAGCAGTTTCTCTATGGGGGCCAACGTCCTGACTTTC	CASSFSMGANVLTF
TRBV5-1	NA	TRBJ1-1	TRBD1	TGCGCCAGCAGCGCTGGACAGGGGGGCACTGAAGCTTTCTTT	CASSAGQGGTEAFF
TRBV19	few	TRBJ1-3	TRBD1	TGTGCCAGTGACAGGGGGCGAAACACCATATATTTT	CASDRGRNTIYF
TRBV20-1	NA	TRBJ2-5	TRBD2	TGCAGTGCTGGTGGACTAGCGGGGGGCGGAGAGACCCAGTACTTC	CSAGGLAGGGETQYF
TRBV5-1	NA	TRBJ1-1	TRBD1	TGCGCCAGCAGCATGACAGGGTCGGGGCTTTCGTTCACTGAAGCTTTCTTT	CASSMTGSGLSFTEAFF
TRBV27	NA	TRBJ1-1	TRBD1	TGTGCCAGCAGTTCGTACATCAGGGGGGACACTGAAGCTTTCTTT	CASSSYIRGDTEAFF
TRBV7-9	NA	TRBJ2-3	NA	TGTGCCAGCTCCCGGCGGCTCCCTAGCACAGATACGCAGTATTTT	CASSRRLPSTDTQYF
TRBV30	NA	TRBJ1-1	NA	TGTGCCTGGAGTGTCGGGGAGCTCGGAGCTTTCTTT	CAWSVGELGAFF
TRBV6-5	once	TRBJ2-7	NA	TGTGCCAGCAGTCCACCCGGGACTCACTACGAGCAGTACTTC	CASSPPGTHYEQYF
TRBV5-1	NA	TRBJ2-1	NA	TGCGCCAGCTCCCAAGGACAGACCAATGAGCAGTTCTTC	CASSQGQTNEQFF